The following is a TCR beta chain sequence with its context. Measured with immunoSEQ multiplex PCR; TCRdb has only the in-frame clones, and not every one. The sample contains roughly 2.6 million clones, around 90% of which appear only once. This sample is drawn from a study of shared clonotypes between healthy human individuals. Germline CDR1 is SGHTA and CDR2 is FQGNSA. The CDR3 consists of 15 residues. V was pared by 1 base and J by 8 bases, with 8 bases of the junction left unmatched. Sequencing used naive CD4+ T cells sorted from blood. As for subset: CD45RA+ positively selected. The TCR comes from a young man in good health. V is TRBV7-2 and J is TRBJ2-1; TRBD2 matches 7 bases. CDR3 DNA: TGTGCCAGCAGCTTAGGGGGAGGGCCAGGCTATGAGCAGTTCTTC. This codes for CASSLGGGPGYEQFF.